The 2 T cell receptor beta chains below all came from one sample that was sequenced in a study of technical replicates of blood from a few donors. The repertoire was sequenced with immunoSEQ multiplex PCR; TCRdb's copy has only in-frame clones and lacks some. The table has about 72,000 clones, roughly 92% seen once. Sequenced input: T cells isolated from PBMCs. The origin of the receptors is a human donor in good health.

Points on this clone: The sample holds other DNA sequences that translate to the same CDR3. V is TRBV5-1 and J is TRBJ2-7, with 7 nucleotides matching TRBD1. This CDR3 is 15 amino acids long. Germline CDR1 is SGHRS and CDR2 is YFSETQ. Losses at the gene ends were 2 bases for V and 1 base for J; bases not matched to a gene: 6. The DNA for the CDR3 is TGCGCCAGCAGCTTTCGACAGGGTGAATCCTACGAGCAGTACTTC. This gives the protein CASSFRQGESYEQYF.

The J gene is TRBJ2-1, the V gene TRBV27; possibly TRBD2 for D (5 bases). The germline gives CDR1 MNHEY, CDR2 SMNVEV (reference sequence). The V end lost 0 bases, the J end lost 7 bases, and 7 bases lay between the germline ends. The CDR3 has 13 residues. The CDR3 is CASSLSRGNEQFF. CDR3 DNA: TGTGCCAGCAGTTTATCACGAGGGAATGAGCAGTTCTTC.